One sample yielded the 29 T cell receptor beta chains listed below, sequenced in a study of blood T cell repertoires in COVID-19. TCRdb's table, derived via immunoSEQ multiplex PCR, lists solely in-frame clones and lacks some. Of some 250,000 clones in the sample, 85% to 90% are singletons; the top ten hold 0.95% to 1%. Sequenced input: peripheral blood. These receptors were obtained from a woman aged 40 to 55 who had recovered from COVID-19.

The chain uses TRBV29-1 and TRBJ2-7, with 7 bases that match TRBD1. Germline trimming cut 7 bases from V and 6 bases from J; bases unmatched to any gene: 9. The germline gives CDR1 SQVTM, CDR2 ANQGSEA. The CDR3 contains 12 residues. CDR3 protein: CSAGTGVGEQYF. CDR3 bases: TGCAGCGCCGGCACAGGGGTGGGCGAGCAGTACTTC.

This chain uses TRBV24-1 with TRBJ2-1; 13 bases match TRBD2. The junction had 10 bases not matched to a gene; V was cut back by 5 bases and J by 4 bases. Germline V gene lookup returns CDR1 KGHDR and CDR2 SFDVKD. This CDR3 has 18 residues. The CDR3 bases are TGTGCCACCAGTGCCAGGGGGGGACTAGCGGGACTTTACAATGAGCAGTTCTTC. Translated, it gives CATSARGGLAGLYNEQFF.

The CDR3 loop is CASSLGQGTLGYGYTF. CDR3 nucleotide sequence: TGTGCCAGCAGCCTCGGACAGGGGACCTTGGGCTATGGCTACACCTTC. The V gene is TRBV11-2, the J gene TRBJ1-2, with 9 bases fitting TRBD1. Germline V gene sequence: CDR1 SGHAT, CDR2 FQNNGV. The V gene end was trimmed by 5 bases and the J gene end by 4 bases; junction bases not matched to a gene: 11. The CDR3 covers 16 residues.

A note on this clone: A read error may produce the germline difference seen at one junction end. The chain carries TRBV29-1 and TRBJ2-5, with TRBD1 matching over 11 bases. Germline V gene data show CDR1 as SQVTM and CDR2 as ANQGSEA. The length of the CDR3 is 9 residues. The CDR3 protein is CSVRDRGNF. The CDR3 nucleotides are TGCAGCGTTCGGGACAGGGGGAACTTC.

The chain couples TRBV5-6 to TRBJ2-5; D might be TRBD2 (5 bases). V was trimmed by 0 bases and J by 7 bases, leaving 16 bases between them. The CDR3 loop spans 15 amino acids. The V gene's germline CDR1 is SGHDT and CDR2 YYEEEE. CDR3 amino acids: CASSLGLAGGGTQYF. The CDR3 DNA reads TGTGCCAGCAGCTTGGGGCTAGCCGGAGGAGGGACCCAGTACTTC.

The rearrangement links TRBV19 to TRBJ1-5, with 8 bases lining up with TRBD1. The trim removed 0 bases at V and 1 base at J, leaving 8 bases unmatched. Germline V gene sequence: CDR1 LNHDA, CDR2 SQIVND (reference sequence). The CDR3 extends over 18 amino acids. CDR3 sequence: CASSIDPPTGVSNQPQHF. The CDR3 DNA follows: TGTGCCAGTAGTATAGACCCCCCGACAGGGGTGAGCAATCAGCCCCAGCATTTT.

This clone was detected only a few times. V gene TRBV19 combines with J gene TRBJ1-5; possibly TRBD1 for D (5 bases). This CDR3 comprises 14 residues. Trimming removed 3 bases from V and 6 bases from J, with 12 bases in between. Germline CDR1 LNHDA, CDR2 SQIVND (reference sequence). The CDR3 nucleotides read TGTGCCAGTAGTATCCCAGGGTACAGTCAGCCCCAGCATTTT. Amino acids: CASSIPGYSQPQHF.

The chain couples TRBV5-1 to TRBJ1-1; a possible D gene is TRBD1 (6 bases). The germline V and J ends were trimmed by 1 base and 1 base, with 11 bases remaining between them. This CDR3 has 15 residues. From germline, CDR1 is SGHRS and CDR2 YFSETQ. The CDR3 sequence: CASSLQGPPNTEAFF. The DNA of the CDR3 is TGCGCCAGCAGCTTGCAGGGGCCTCCGAACACTGAAGCTTTCTTT. Full variable domain (outside the CDR3, taken from reference TRBV5-1 and TRBJ1-1): KAGVTQTPRYLIKTRGQQVTLSCSPISGHRSVSWYQQTPGQGLQFLFEYFSETQRNKGNFPGRFSGRQFSNSRSEMNVSTLELGDSALYLCASSLQGPPNTEAFFGQGTRLTVV.

This chain links TRBV3-1 (or the pseudogene TRBV3-2) with TRBJ2-1; 9 nucleotides line up with TRBD2. The germline V gene has CDR1 LGHDT and CDR2 YNNKEL (reference sequence). The CDR3 runs to 17 residues. With 4 bases clipped from V and 1 base from J, the junction kept 8 bases outside the gene matches. CDR3 residues: CASSRQAGGVSYNEQFF. The CDR3 region has the DNA TGTGCCAGCAGCCGACAAGCGGGAGGTGTTTCCTACAATGAGCAGTTCTTC.

The V gene is TRBV5-1, the J gene TRBJ2-2; a possible D gene is TRBD2 (6 bases). Germline CDR1 and CDR2: SGHRS and YFSETQ. Between the trimmed V and J ends, which lost 0 bases and 5 bases, there was a span of 11 bases. The CDR3 contains 15 residues. The CDR3 DNA sequence: TGCGCCAGCAGCTTGGACGGGGGACGGACCGGGGAGCTGTTTTTT. Translated: CASSLDGGRTGELFF.

V gene TRBV7-2 combines with J gene TRBJ2-2; weak D call: TRBD2 (7 bases). The CDR3 runs 19 residues. From germline, CDR1 is SGHTA and CDR2 FQGNSA. The germline V and J ends were trimmed by 5 bases and 3 bases, with 25 bases remaining between them. As DNA, the CDR3 is TGTGCCAGCAGCACCACTAGCGTCAGAGGGGGGGAATACACCGGGGAGCTGTTTTTT. It yields the protein CASSTTSVRGGEYTGELFF.

The chain links TRBV7-9 to TRBJ1-2; TRBD1 matches 9 bases. Looked up from germline, CDR1 is SEHNR and CDR2 is FQNEAQ (reference sequence). The CDR3 totals 18 residues. The trim removed 5 bases at V and 4 bases at J, leaving 17 bases unmatched. The chain's CDR3 is CASSPHFGQGPSLYGYTF. The CDR3 DNA reads as TGTGCCAGCAGCCCCCATTTCGGACAGGGGCCCTCCCTCTATGGCTACACCTTC.

This sequence joins TRBV18 and TRBJ1-2, with 9 bases aligning to TRBD1. V lost 1 base to trimming and J lost 2 bases; unmatched junction nucleotides: 2. The CDR3 runs to 15 residues. CDR1 KGHSH and CDR2 LQKENI come from the germline V gene. The CDR3 DNA follows: TGTGCCAGCTCACCACGGGACAGGGTGAACTATGGCTACACCTTC. It is translated as CASSPRDRVNYGYTF. Full variable domain (rest looked up from reference TRBV18 and TRBJ1-2): NAGVMQNPRHLVRRRGQEARLRCSPMKGHSHVYWYRQLPEEGLKFMVYLQKENIIDESGMPKERFSAEFPKEGPSILRIQQVVRGDSAAYFCASSPRDRVNYGYTFGSGTRLTVV.

The rearrangement links TRBV10-3 to TRBJ2-1; 7 bases align to TRBD2. Germline V gives CDR1 ENHRY, CDR2 SYGVKD. The CDR3 is 13 residues long. After removal of 6 bases from V and 8 bases from J, the junction contained 7 bases not matched to a gene. CDR3 sequence reads: CAIRAGVVDEQFF. CDR3 DNA: TGTGCCATCAGGGCGGGAGTTGTCGATGAGCAGTTCTTC.

J is TRBJ1-5 and V is TRBV18; 8 bases are shared with TRBD1. J lost 5 bases, V lost 5 bases, and 11 bases had no gene match. CDR3 size: 16 residues. From germline, CDR1 is KGHSH and CDR2 LQKENI. The CDR3 region is CASSSYRQGRDQPQHF. The CDR3 DNA follows: TGTGCCAGCTCATCTTACCGACAGGGGCGGGATCAGCCCCAGCATTTT.

The genes are TRBV5-4 and TRBJ2-1, with TRBD2 identical over 7 bases. The CDR3 consists of 15 residues. Germline assignment: CDR1 SGHNT and CDR2 YYREEE (reference sequence). V lost 0 bases to trimming and J lost 9 bases; unmatched junction nucleotides: 9. CDR3 in amino acids: CASSLAGTPGGEQFF. In DNA, the CDR3 is TGTGCCAGCAGCTTGGCCGGGACCCCGGGGGGTGAGCAGTTCTTC.

The chain combines TRBV14 with TRBJ2-4; tentatively, D is TRBD2 (7 bases). This CDR3 has 17 residues. Trimming removed 1 base at V and 0 bases at J, with 13 bases between. CDR1 SGHDN and CDR2 FVKESK come from the germline V gene. The CDR3 protein is CASSQGGGVGAKNIQYF. The CDR3 coding sequence is TGTGCCAGCAGCCAAGGGGGGGGCGTCGGAGCCAAAAACATTCAGTACTTC.

The chain combines TRBV30 with TRBJ1-3; D is uncertain. With 0 bases removed from V and 7 bases from J, the gap between germline ends came to 13 bases. Germline CDR1 reads GTSNPN; CDR2 reads SVGIG (reference sequence). The CDR3 length is 14 residues. CDR3 sequence reads: CAWSVGPVPNTIYF. As DNA, the CDR3 is TGTGCCTGGAGTGTCGGTCCCGTCCCGAACACCATATATTTT.

The chain joins TRBV7-2 to TRBJ1-2; possible D gene TRBD1, 6 bases. V shed 0 bases and J shed 4 bases, with 15 bases lying between them. The germline V gene encodes CDR1 SGHTA and CDR2 FQGNSA. This CDR3 spans 16 amino acids. The CDR3 DNA follows: TGTGCCAGCAGCTTAGCGTCGGTGGGGGCGGGCTATGGCTACACCTTC. Translating it yields CASSLASVGAGYGYTF.

The V and J genes are TRBV5-6 and TRBJ2-1; 9 nucleotides agree with TRBD2. This CDR3 contains 16 residues. J lost 4 bases, V lost 3 bases, and 8 bases had no gene match. Germline V gene lookup returns CDR1 SGHDT and CDR2 YYEEEE. In DNA form, the CDR3 reads TGTGCCAGCAGCTGGGGGACTAGCCGACGATACAATGAGCAGTTCTTC. It codes for CASSWGTSRRYNEQFF.

The chain employs TRBV18 and TRBJ2-5; D possibly corresponds to TRBD2 (6 bases). The CDR3 sequence is 16 residues long. CDR1 and CDR2 from the germline V gene are KGHSH and LQKENI. Trimming pared 2 bases from V and 3 bases from J, leaving 16 bases between. The DNA for the CDR3 is TGTGCCAGCTCACCATTCCGGGAGCGGGTAAAAGAGACCCAGTACTTC. Translated, it gives CASSPFRERVKETQYF.

This sequence joins TRBV12-3 or TRBV12-4 and TRBJ1-2, with D possibly being TRBD1 (5 bases). CDR3 size: 13 residues. The ends were cut back, 6 bases at V and 8 bases at J, with 16 bases in the middle. CDR3 coding DNA: TGTGCCAGCAGGGGGCCGGGCATTGTGGGCTACACCTTC. Translated, it gives CASRGPGIVGYTF.

This sequence joins TRBV6-4 and TRBJ2-1; 11 nucleotides align to TRBD2. V shed 5 bases, J shed 8 bases, and the junction held 2 bases outside the gene matches. Germline CDR1 MRHNA, CDR2 SNTAGT. The length of the CDR3 is 13 residues. The CDR3 loop is CASSLAGGHEQFF. In DNA, the CDR3 is TGTGCCAGCAGTCTAGCGGGAGGCCATGAGCAGTTCTTC.

The V gene is TRBV9, the J gene TRBJ2-1; TRBD2 aligns across 8 bases. The germline CDR1 and CDR2 sequences are SGDLS and YYNGEE. The CDR3 has 18 residues. With V trimmed by 4 bases and J by 2 bases, 14 bases remained unmatched. CDR3 nucleotide sequence: TGTGCCAGCAGCTCCGGACGGGGTAGCGGGAACCCCTACAATGAGCAGTTCTTC. Translation gives CASSSGRGSGNPYNEQFF.

The chain joins TRBV29-1 to TRBJ2-6; D is undetermined. This CDR3 has 16 amino acids. CDR1 and CDR2 from the germline V gene are SQVTM and ANQGSEA. V was clipped by 0 bases and J by 0 bases, with 9 bases between them. CDR3 region: CSVEDGSSSGANVLTF. In DNA form, the CDR3 reads TGCAGCGTTGAAGATGGTTCCAGCTCTGGGGCCAACGTCCTGACTTTC.

The V call is TRBV11-1, the J call TRBJ2-1; D gene uncertain. This CDR3 has 12 amino acids. V was trimmed by 5 bases and J by 12 bases, leaving 14 bases between them. Germline loops: CDR1 SGHAT, CDR2 FQDESV (reference sequence). CDR3: CASSPTPGWQFF. For the CDR3, the DNA is TGTGCCAGCAGCCCCACCCCCGGGTGGCAGTTCTTC.

V and J are TRBV7-2 and TRBJ2-3; 8 nucleotides match TRBD2. With V trimmed by 0 bases and J by 7 bases, 12 bases remained unmatched. CDR3 size: 17 residues. The germline gives CDR1 SGHTA, CDR2 FQGNSA. In DNA, the CDR3 is TGTGCCAGCAGCTTAGCGCGGGGAACGGGAGGGAGAAATACGCAGTATTTT. Translated: CASSLARGTGGRNTQYF.

The chain employs TRBV19 and TRBJ2-3, with 7 nucleotides matching TRBD2. CDR1 and CDR2 (germline): LNHDA, SQIVND (reference sequence). V trimming: 10 bases; J trimming: 5 bases; junction bases outside the gene matches: 12. The CDR3 sequence is 14 residues long. The CDR3 DNA is TGTGCCAAGATCAGCGGGAAGGGAGGAGATACGCAGTATTTT. Its protein product is CAKISGKGGDTQYF.

V gene TRBV18 combines with J gene TRBJ2-7; the D gene is possibly TRBD1 (6 bases). Germline V gene sequence: CDR1 KGHSH, CDR2 LQKENI. Trimming removed 5 bases at V and 7 bases at J, with 12 bases between. The CDR3 runs to 12 residues. The CDR3 region is CASSGDIPEQYF. As DNA, the CDR3 is TGTGCCAGCTCAGGGGACATCCCAGAGCAGTACTTC.